A single sample gave rise to the 17 T cell receptor beta chains below, sequenced in a study of sequential checkpoint blockade in melanoma (dated by TCRdb to between 2019 and 2020). The treatment or condition label for this specimen denotes: randomized to nivolumab then ipilimumab (arm A) or the reverse (arm B). The library relied on the immunoSEQ multiplex PCR assay. TCRdb's version of the immuneACCESS table is confined to in-frame rearrangements and falls short of the full clone set. An unresolved V gene accounts for under half of the shortfall where checked; the remainder is of unknown origin. Present in this sample are over 10,000 clones, approximately 68% of which were seen just once. Over 20% of the sample is in the top ten clones. The starting material was CD8+ T cells sorted from blood (inferred from file names), obtained from a patient given nivolumab and ipilimumab in sequence. These receptors all stem from a human donor with melanoma.

The chain couples TRBV11-3 to TRBJ2-2; D is perhaps TRBD2 (5 bases). The V gene's germline CDR1 is SGHNT and CDR2 YENEEA. This CDR3 spans 12 amino acids. The V and J ends lost 6 bases and 4 bases respectively, with 6 bases between them. The CDR3 DNA reads TGTGCCAGCAGGGACTCCACCGGGGAGCTGTTTTTT. Its translation is CASRDSTGELFF.

Judged by abundance, this clone is large (0.1 to 1%). The genes are TRBV2 and TRBJ1-1; perhaps TRBD1 as D (6 bases). CDR3 length: 14 residues. Trimming removed 4 bases from V and 5 bases from J, with 14 bases in between. From germline, CDR1 is SNHLY and CDR2 FYNNEI. The CDR3 DNA sequence: TGTGCCAGCAGTGTGGGACAATTGGGGACTGAAGCTTTCTTT. This codes for CASSVGQLGTEAFF.

This clone has only one observation. This chain connects TRBV21-1 to TRBJ2-1; the tabulated D call, TRBD1, remains unverified against the DNA. TRBV21-1 is a listed pseudogene. This CDR3 comprises 15 residues. CDR3 nucleotides: TGTGCCAGCAGCCCCAGACAGGGGGCCTACAATGAGCAGTTCTTC. This translates into CASSPRQGAYNEQFF.

The genes are TRBV18 and TRBJ2-1; 11 nucleotides match TRBD2. This CDR3 has 17 amino acids. Losses at the gene ends were 2 bases for V and 6 bases for J; bases not matched to a gene: 9. From germline, CDR1 is KGHSH and CDR2 LQKENI. CDR3 nucleotides: TGTGCCAGCTCACCATACACTAGCGGGAGTAGTTTCAATGAGCAGTTCTTC. As protein: CASSPYTSGSSFNEQFF.

This chain links TRBV13 with TRBJ2-5; 8 bases agree with TRBD2. Trimming took 0 bases from V and 2 from J; bases not matched to a gene: 5. CDR1 PRHDT and CDR2 FYEKMQ come from the germline V gene (reference sequence). CDR3 length equals 16 residues. CDR3 residues: CASSLGHIAGQETQYF. The CDR3 DNA follows: TGTGCCAGCAGCTTAGGCCATATAGCGGGACAAGAGACCCAGTACTTC.

The gene calls are TRBV6-6 and TRBJ2-7; D remains ambiguous. Germline-derived CDR1 and CDR2 are MNHNY and SVGAGI (reference sequence). Trimming took 1 base from V and 4 from J, leaving 8 bases between them. There are 13 residues in the CDR3. The CDR3 sequence is CASSYLVRYEQYF. The CDR3 region has the DNA TGTGCCAGCAGTTACTTGGTCAGATACGAGCAGTACTTC.

The rearrangement links TRBV5-4 to TRBJ2-5; 14 bases line up with TRBD2. The CDR3 has 17 residues. Looked up from germline, CDR1 is SGHNT and CDR2 is YYREEE (reference sequence). The junction had 7 bases not matched to a gene; V was cut back by 1 base and J by 5 bases. The CDR3 DNA reads TGTGCCAGCAGCTTGCCTGGGACTAGCGGGAGTAGGGAGACCCAGTACTTC. Protein sequence: CASSLPGTSGSRETQYF.

V and J are TRBV6-6 and TRBJ2-5; 8 bases are a match to TRBD1. The CDR3 has 14 residues. Unmatched junction bases numbered 5, after V lost 4 bases and J lost 4 bases. Germline lookup yields CDR1 MNHNY and CDR2 SVGAGI (reference sequence). The CDR3 is CASSWTGHVETQYF. CDR3 nucleotides: TGTGCCAGCAGTTGGACAGGGCACGTAGAGACCCAGTACTTC.

This clone was picked up a small number of times. This rearrangement joins TRBV19 to TRBJ2-7, with D unresolved. V gave up 3 bases and J gave up 5 bases, with 14 bases separating them. The germline V gene has CDR1 LNHDA and CDR2 SQIVND (reference sequence). This CDR3 region has 14 residues. The CDR3 DNA sequence: TGTGCCAGTAGTATGAGAAGAGGTCCGGACGAGCAGTACTTC. It encodes CASSMRRGPDEQYF.

The chain is built from TRBV11-2 and TRBJ1-2; TRBD1 is a possible D gene (5 bases). V lost 1 base, J lost 6 bases, and 15 bases lay in between. The CDR3 spans 15 residues. Per germline, CDR1 SGHAT and CDR2 FQNNGV. The CDR3, as DNA: TGTGCCAGCAGCTTAGGTGCCAGGGAGGTTGATGGCTACACCTTC. Amino acids: CASSLGAREVDGYTF. Drawing the rest from reference TRBV11-2 and TRBJ1-2, the complete variable domain is EAGVAQSPRYKIIEKRQSVAFWCNPISGHATLYWYQQILGQGPKLLIQFQNNGVVDDSQLPKDRFSAERLKGVDSTLKIQPAKLEDSAVYLCASSLGAREVDGYTFGSGTRLTVV.

The genes are TRBV27 and TRBJ2-7; 8 positions agree with TRBD1. CDR1 and CDR2 (germline): MNHEY, SMNVEV (reference sequence). J gave up 2 bases and V 2 bases, and 8 bases lay outside the gene matches. The CDR3 is made up of 16 amino acids. CDR3 DNA sequence: TGTGCCAGCAGTTTACGACAGGGGATCCTTCCCTACGAGCAGTACTTC. This translates into CASSLRQGILPYEQYF.

V gene TRBV5-3 combines with J gene TRBJ2-5; D is perhaps TRBD1 (6 bases). TRBV5-3 is marked as an open reading frame, function uncertain. V was pared by 8 bases and J by 1 base, with 12 bases between. This CDR3 has 13 residues. The CDR3 loop reads CASRLDSQETQYF. Written as DNA, the CDR3 is TGTGCCAGCAGGTTGGACAGCCAAGAGACCCAGTACTTC.

This clone was seen a few times. The gene calls are TRBV11-2 and TRBJ2-2, with 12 bases aligning to TRBD2. The junction had 11 bases not matched to a gene; V was cut back by 5 bases and J by 7 bases. The germline gives CDR1 SGHAT, CDR2 FQNNGV. This CDR3 has 17 residues. CDR3 amino acids: CASSRSTSGSAYGELFF. CDR3 nucleotides: TGTGCCAGCAGCCGATCGACTAGCGGGAGTGCGTACGGGGAGCTGTTTTTT.

This sequence joins TRBV19 and TRBJ2-1, with TRBD2 matching 12 bases. The CDR3 is 14 amino acids. Germline loops: CDR1 LNHDA, CDR2 SQIVND (reference sequence). V trimming: 8 bases; J trimming: 10 bases; junction bases outside the gene matches: 9. The CDR3 spells CASGGLAGRDEQFF. DNA for the CDR3: TGTGCCAGTGGAGGACTAGCGGGACGGGACGAGCAGTTCTTC.

In this sample, this clone is large (0.1 to 1%). V usage is TRBV4-1 and J usage is TRBJ2-1; TRBD2 is a possible D gene (6 bases). In germline, CDR1 is MGHRA, CDR2 YSYEKL. There are 14 residues in the CDR3. Trimming removed 6 bases at V and 1 base at J, with 10 bases between. The CDR3 DNA sequence: TGCGCCAGCAGAGAGGAGGGTTCCTACAATGAGCAGTTCTTC. Protein sequence: CASREEGSYNEQFF.

This chain links TRBV9 with TRBJ2-1, with 7 positions matching TRBD2. Germline V gene lookup returns CDR1 SGDLS and CDR2 YYNGEE. After removal of 3 bases from V and 5 bases from J, the junction contained 14 bases not matched to a gene. This CDR3 is built from 17 residues. Here the CDR3 reads CASSAVKPGTIHNEQFF. CDR3 nucleotides: TGTGCCAGCAGCGCAGTCAAACCCGGGACTATACACAATGAGCAGTTCTTC.

The CDR3, as DNA: TGTGCCAGCGGTGGAGCGGGCGCGCCCGGGGAGCTGTTTTTT. Its protein is CASGGAGAPGELFF. The chain joins TRBV2 to TRBJ2-2, with D perhaps TRBD2 (6 bases). Germline lookup yields CDR1 SNHLY and CDR2 FYNNEI. V dropped 8 bases and J dropped 6 bases, with 16 bases sitting between them. This CDR3 is built from 14 residues.